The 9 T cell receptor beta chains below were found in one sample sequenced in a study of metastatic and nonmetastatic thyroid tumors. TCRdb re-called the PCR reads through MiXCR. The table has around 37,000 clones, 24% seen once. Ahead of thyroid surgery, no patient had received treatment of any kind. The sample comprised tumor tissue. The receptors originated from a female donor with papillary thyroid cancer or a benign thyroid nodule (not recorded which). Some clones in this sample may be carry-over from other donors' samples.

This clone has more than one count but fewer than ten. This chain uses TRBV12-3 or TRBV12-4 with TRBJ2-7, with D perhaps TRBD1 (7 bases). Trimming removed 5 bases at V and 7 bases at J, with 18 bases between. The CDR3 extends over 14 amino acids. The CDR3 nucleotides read TGTGCCAGCAGTCCTCTAGGACAGGCGGGAGAGCAGTACTTC. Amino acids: CASSPLGQAGEQYF.

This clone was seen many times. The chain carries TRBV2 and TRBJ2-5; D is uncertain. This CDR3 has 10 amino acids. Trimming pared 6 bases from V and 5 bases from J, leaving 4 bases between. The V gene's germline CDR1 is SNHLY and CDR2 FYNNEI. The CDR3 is CASSEETQYF. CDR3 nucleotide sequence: TGTGCCAGCAGCGAGGAGACCCAGTACTTC. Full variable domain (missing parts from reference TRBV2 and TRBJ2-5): EPEVTQTPSHQVTQMGQEVILRCVPISNHLYFYWYRQILGQKVEFLVSFYNNEISEKSEIFDDQFSVERPDGSNFTLKIRSTKLEDSAMYFCASSEETQYFGPGTRLLVL.

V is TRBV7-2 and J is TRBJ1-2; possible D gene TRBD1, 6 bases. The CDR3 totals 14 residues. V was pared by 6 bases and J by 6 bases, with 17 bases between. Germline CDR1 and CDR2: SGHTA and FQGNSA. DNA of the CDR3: TGTGCCAGCAGTGGGCTAGGGGGTATTGATGGCTACACCTTC. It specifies CASSGLGGIDGYTF.

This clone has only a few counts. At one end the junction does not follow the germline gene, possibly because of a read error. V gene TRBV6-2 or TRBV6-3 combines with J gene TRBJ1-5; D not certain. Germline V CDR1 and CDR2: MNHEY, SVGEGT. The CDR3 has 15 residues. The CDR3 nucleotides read TGTGCCAGCAGTTACTACGGCACCCAGTATCAGCCCCATCATTTT. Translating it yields CASSYYGTQYQPHHF.

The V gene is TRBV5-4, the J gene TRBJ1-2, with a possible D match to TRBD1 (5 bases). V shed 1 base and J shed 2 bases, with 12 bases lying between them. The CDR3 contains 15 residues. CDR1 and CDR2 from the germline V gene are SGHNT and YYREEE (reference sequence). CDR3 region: CASSLNRGGNYGYTF. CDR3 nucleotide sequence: TGTGCCAGCAGCTTGAATCGCGGGGGGAACTATGGCTACACCTTC.

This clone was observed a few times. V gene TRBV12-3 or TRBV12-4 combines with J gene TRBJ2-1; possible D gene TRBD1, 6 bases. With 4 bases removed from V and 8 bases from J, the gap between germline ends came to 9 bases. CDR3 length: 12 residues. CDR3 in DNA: TGTGCCAGCAGTTCACAGGGTGATGAGCAGTTCTTC. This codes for CASSSQGDEQFF.

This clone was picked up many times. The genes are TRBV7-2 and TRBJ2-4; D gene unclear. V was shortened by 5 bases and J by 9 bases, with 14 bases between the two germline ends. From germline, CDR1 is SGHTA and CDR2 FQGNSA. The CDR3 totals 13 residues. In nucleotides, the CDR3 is TGTGCCAGCAGCCCATTTTTTCCGGCCATTCAGTACTTC. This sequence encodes CASSPFFPAIQYF.

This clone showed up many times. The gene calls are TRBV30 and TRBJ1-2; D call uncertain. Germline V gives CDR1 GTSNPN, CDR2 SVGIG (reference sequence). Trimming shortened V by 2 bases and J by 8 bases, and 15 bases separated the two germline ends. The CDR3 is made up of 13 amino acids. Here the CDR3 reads CAWSMILVGGYTF. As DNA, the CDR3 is TGTGCCTGGAGTATGATACTAGTAGGGGGCTACACCTTC. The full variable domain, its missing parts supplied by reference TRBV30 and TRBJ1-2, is SQTIHQWPATLVQPVGSPLSLECTVEGTSNPNLYWYRQAAGRGLQLLFYSVGIGQISSEVPQNLSASRPQDRQFILSSKKLLLSDSGFYLCAWSMILVGGYTFGSGTRLTVV.

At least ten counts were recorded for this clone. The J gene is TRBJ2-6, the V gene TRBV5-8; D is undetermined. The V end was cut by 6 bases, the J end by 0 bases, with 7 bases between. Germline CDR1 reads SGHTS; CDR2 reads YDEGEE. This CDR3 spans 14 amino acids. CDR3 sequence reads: CASTYISGANVLTF. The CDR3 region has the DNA TGTGCCAGCACCTACATCTCTGGGGCCAACGTCCTGACTTTC.